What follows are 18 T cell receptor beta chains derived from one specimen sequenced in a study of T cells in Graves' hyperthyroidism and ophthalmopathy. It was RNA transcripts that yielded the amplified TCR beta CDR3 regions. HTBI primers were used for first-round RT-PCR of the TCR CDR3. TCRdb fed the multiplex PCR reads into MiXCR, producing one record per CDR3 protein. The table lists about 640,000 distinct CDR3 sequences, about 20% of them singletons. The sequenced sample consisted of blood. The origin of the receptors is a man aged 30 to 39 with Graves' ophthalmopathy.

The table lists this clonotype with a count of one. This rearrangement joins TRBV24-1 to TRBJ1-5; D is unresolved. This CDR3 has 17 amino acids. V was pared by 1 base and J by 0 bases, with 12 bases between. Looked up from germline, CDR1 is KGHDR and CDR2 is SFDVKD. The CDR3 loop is CATSDFLECYSNQPQHF. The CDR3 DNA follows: TGTGCCACCAGTGATTTCCTGGAGTGTTATAGCAATCAGCCCCAGCATTTT.

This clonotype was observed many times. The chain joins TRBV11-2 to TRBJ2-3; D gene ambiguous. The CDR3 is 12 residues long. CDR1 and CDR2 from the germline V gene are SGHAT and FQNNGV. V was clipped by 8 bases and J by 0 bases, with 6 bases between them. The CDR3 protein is CASGLSTDTQYF. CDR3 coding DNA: TGTGCCAGCGGGTTAAGCACAGATACGCAGTATTTT.

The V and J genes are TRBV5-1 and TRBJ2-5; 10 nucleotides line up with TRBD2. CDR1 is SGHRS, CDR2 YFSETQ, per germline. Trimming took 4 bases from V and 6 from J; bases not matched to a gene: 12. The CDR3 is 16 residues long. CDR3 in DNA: TGCGCCAGCAGCCAAAGTACTAGCGGGATGAGTCAGACCCAGTACTTC. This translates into CASSQSTSGMSQTQYF.

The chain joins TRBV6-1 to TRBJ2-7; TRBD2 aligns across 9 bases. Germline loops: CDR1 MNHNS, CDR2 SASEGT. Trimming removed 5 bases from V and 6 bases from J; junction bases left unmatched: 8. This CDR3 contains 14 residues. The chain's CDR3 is CASSLAGVGGEQYF. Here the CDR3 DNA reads TGTGCCAGCAGTTTAGCGGGAGTGGGTGGCGAGCAGTACTTC.

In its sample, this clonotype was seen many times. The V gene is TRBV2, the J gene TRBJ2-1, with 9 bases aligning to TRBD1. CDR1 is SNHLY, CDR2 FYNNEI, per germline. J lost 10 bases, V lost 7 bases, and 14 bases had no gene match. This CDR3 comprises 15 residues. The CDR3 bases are TGTGCCAGCACAAGCGGGACAGGGTCATCTTGGGAGCAGTTCTTC. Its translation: CASTSGTGSSWEQFF.

The CDR3 reads CASSQEATSRYTGELFF. DNA for the CDR3: TGCGCCAGCAGCCAAGAAGCAACTAGCAGGTACACCGGGGAGCTGTTTTTT. The chain joins TRBV4-1 to TRBJ2-2; D might be TRBD2 (6 bases). V was pared by 0 bases and J by 3 bases, with 14 bases between. The CDR3 runs to 17 residues. Germline V lookup: CDR1 MGHRA, CDR2 YSYEKL.

The CDR3 loop reads CSARDMRTRGLNEQFF. The CDR3 DNA sequence: TGCAGTGCTAGAGATATGCGGACTAGAGGGCTGAATGAGCAGTTCTTC. This chain uses TRBV20-1 with TRBJ2-1; 7 bases fit TRBD2. Germline CDR1 DFQATT, CDR2 SNEGSKA (reference sequence). The CDR3 is made up of 16 amino acids. V shed 0 bases and J 7 bases; nucleotides not matched to a gene: 12.

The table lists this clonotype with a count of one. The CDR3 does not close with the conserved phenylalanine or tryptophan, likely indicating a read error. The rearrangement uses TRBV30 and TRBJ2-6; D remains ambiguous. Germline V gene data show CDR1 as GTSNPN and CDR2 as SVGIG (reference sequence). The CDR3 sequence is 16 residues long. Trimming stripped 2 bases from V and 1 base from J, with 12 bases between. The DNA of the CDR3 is TGTGCCTGGAGTCTCTCGCGCAGGTCTGGGGCCAACGTCCTGACTCTC. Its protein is CAWSLSRRSGANVLTL.

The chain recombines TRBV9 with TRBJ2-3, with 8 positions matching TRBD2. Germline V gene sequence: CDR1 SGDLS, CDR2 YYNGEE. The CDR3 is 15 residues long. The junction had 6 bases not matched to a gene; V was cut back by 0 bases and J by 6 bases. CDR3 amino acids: CASSVGTSPPDTQYF. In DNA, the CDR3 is TGTGCCAGCAGCGTAGGGACTAGCCCCCCCGATACGCAGTATTTT.

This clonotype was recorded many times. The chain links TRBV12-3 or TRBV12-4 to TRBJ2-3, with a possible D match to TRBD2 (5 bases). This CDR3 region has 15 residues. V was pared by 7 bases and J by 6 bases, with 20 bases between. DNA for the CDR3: TGTGCCAGCACCTCGCGAGGTCTGGGCGGGGATACGCAGTATTTT. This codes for CASTSRGLGGDTQYF.

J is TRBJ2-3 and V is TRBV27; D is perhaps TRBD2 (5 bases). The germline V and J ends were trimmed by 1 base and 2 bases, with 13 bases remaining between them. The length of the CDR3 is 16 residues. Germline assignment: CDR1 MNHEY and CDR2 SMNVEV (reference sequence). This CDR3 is CASSLLGGSLTDTQYF. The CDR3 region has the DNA TGTGCCAGCAGTTTATTAGGCGGGTCCCTCACAGATACGCAGTATTTT.

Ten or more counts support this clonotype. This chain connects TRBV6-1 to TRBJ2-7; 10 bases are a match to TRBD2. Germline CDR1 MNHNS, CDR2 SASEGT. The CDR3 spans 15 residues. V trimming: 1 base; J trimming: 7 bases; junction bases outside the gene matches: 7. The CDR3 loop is CASSEVLAGAGEQYF. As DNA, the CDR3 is TGTGCCAGCAGTGAAGTCCTAGCGGGAGCCGGGGAGCAGTACTTC.

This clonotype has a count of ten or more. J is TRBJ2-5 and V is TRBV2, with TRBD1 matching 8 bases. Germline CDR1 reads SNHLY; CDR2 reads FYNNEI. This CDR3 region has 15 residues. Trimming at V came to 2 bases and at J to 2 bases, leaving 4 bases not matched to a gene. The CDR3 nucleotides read TGTGCCAGCAGTGAAACGACAGGGGCACAAGAGACCCAGTACTTC. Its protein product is CASSETTGAQETQYF.

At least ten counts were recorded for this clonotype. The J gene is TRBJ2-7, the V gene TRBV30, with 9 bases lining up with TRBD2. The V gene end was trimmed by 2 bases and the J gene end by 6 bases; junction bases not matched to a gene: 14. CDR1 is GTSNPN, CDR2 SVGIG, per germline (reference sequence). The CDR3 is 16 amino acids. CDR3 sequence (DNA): TGTGCCTGGAGTATCGCGTGGGGCGGGAGGGCCTCCGAGCAGTACTTC. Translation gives CAWSIAWGGRASEQYF. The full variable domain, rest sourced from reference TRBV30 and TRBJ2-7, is SQTIHQWPATLVQPVGSPLSLECTVEGTSNPNLYWYRQAAGRGLQLLFYSVGIGQISSEVPQNLSASRPQDRQFILSSKKLLLSDSGFYLCAWSIAWGGRASEQYFGPGTRLTVT.

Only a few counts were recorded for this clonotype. CDR3 region: CASSPSVGEASYEQYF. CDR3 nucleotide sequence: TGTGCCAGCAGCCCCTCCGTGGGAGAGGCTTCCTACGAGCAGTACTTC. The chain links TRBV27 to TRBJ2-7, with D perhaps TRBD2 (5 bases). V was shortened by 6 bases and J by 1 base, with 19 bases between the two germline ends. Germline loops: CDR1 MNHEY, CDR2 SMNVEV (reference sequence). CDR3 size: 16 residues.

CDR3 nucleotide sequence: TGTGCCAGCAGCTTAGGGGCTCTTAGAGAGCAGTACTTC. This sequence encodes CASSLGALREQYF. V gene TRBV7-9 combines with J gene TRBJ2-7; D is unresolved. Per the germline V gene, CDR1 is SEHNR and CDR2 is FQNEAQ (reference sequence). This CDR3 has 13 residues. V was trimmed by 1 base and J by 7 bases, leaving 11 bases between them.

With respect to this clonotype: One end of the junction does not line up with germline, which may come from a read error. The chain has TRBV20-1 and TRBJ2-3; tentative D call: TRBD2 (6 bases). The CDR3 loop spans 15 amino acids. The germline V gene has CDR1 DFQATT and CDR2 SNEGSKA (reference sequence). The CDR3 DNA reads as TGCAGTGCCTCCACCGGGACCACTAGCACAGATACGCAGTGTTTT. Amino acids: CSASTGTTSTDTQCF.

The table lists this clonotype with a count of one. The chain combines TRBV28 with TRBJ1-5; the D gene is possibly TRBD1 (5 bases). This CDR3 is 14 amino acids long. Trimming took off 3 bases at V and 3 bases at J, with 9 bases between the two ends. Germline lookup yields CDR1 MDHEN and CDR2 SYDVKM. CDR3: CASSLDTINQPQHF. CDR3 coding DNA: TGTGCCAGCAGTTTGGACACTATCAATCAGCCCCAGCATTTT.